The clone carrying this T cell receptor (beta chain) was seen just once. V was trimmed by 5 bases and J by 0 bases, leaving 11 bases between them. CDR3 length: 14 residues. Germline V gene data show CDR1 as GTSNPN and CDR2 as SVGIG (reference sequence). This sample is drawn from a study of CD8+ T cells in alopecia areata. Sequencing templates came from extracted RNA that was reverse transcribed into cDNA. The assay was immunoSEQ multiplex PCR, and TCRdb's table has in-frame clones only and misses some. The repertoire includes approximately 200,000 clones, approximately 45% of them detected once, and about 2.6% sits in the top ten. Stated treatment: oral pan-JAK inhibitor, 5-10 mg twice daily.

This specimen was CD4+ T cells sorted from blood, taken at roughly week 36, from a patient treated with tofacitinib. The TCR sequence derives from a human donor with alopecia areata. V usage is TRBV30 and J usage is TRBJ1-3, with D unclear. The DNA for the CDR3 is TGTGCCTGGGCGATACGTGCCTCTGGAAACACCATATATTTT. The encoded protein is CAWAIRASGNTIYF. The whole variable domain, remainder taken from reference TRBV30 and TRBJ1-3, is SQTIHQWPATLVQPVGSPLSLECTVEGTSNPNLYWYRQAAGRGLQLLFYSVGIGQISSEVPQNLSASRPQDRQFILSSKKLLLSDSGFYLCAWAIRASGNTIYFGEGSWLTVV.